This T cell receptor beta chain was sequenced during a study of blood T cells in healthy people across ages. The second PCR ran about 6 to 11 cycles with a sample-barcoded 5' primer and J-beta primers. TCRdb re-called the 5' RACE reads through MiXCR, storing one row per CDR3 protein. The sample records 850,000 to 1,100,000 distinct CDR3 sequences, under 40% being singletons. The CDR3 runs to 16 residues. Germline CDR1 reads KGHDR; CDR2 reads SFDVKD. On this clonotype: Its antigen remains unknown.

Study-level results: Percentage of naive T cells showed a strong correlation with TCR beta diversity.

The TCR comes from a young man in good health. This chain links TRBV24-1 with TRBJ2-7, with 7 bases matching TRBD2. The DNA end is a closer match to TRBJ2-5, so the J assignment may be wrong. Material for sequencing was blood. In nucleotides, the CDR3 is TGTGCCACCAGTGATCCGGCTAGCGGATCACAAGAGACCCAGTACTTC. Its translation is CATSDPASGSQETQYF.